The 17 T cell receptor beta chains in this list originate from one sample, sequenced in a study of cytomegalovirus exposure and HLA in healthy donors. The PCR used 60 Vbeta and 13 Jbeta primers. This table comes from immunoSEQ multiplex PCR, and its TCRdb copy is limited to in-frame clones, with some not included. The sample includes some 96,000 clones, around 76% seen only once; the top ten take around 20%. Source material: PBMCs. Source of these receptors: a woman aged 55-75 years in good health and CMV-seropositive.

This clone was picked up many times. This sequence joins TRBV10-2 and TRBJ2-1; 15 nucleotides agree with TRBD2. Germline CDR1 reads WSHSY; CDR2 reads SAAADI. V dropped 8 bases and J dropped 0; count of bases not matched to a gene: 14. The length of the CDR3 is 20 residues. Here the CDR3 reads CASSDAGLAGGISSYNEQFF. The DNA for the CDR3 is TGCGCCAGCTCCGACGCTGGACTAGCGGGAGGGATTAGCTCCTACAATGAGCAGTTCTTC.

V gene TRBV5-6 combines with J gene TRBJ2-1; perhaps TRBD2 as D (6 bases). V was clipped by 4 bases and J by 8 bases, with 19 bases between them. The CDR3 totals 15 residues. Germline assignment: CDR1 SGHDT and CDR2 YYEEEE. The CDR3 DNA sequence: TGTGCCAGCAGCATAACGGGACTCCCCGAGGATGAGCAGTTCTTC. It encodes CASSITGLPEDEQFF.

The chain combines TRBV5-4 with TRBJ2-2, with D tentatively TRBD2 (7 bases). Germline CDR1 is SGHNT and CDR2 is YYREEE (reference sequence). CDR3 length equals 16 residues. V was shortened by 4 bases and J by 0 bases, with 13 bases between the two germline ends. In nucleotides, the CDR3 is TGTGCCAGCAGCATGGGAGGGACAACGAACACCGGGGAGCTGTTTTTT. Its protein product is CASSMGGTTNTGELFF.

Here the CDR3 reads CASNSLQDRNSPLHF. The CDR3 DNA is TGTGCCAGCAACTCTCTTCAGGACAGAAATTCACCCCTCCACTTT. This chain links TRBV2 with TRBJ1-6; possibly TRBD1 for D (6 bases). There are 15 residues in the CDR3. Germline assignment: CDR1 SNHLY and CDR2 FYNNEI. Trimming left V 7 bases short and J 7 bases short, with 17 bases between.

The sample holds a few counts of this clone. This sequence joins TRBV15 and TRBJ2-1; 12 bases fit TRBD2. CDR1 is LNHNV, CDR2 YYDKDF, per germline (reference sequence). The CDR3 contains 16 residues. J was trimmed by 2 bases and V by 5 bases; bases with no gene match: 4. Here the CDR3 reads CATSGRTSGTYNEQFF. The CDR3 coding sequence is TGTGCCACCAGCGGGAGGACTAGCGGGACCTACAATGAGCAGTTCTTC.

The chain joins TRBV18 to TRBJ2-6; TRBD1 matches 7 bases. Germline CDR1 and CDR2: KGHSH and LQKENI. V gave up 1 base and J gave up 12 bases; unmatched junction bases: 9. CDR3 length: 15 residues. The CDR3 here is CASSPQNRGQGVLTF. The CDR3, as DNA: TGTGCCAGCTCACCACAGAACAGGGGTCAAGGCGTCCTGACTTTC.

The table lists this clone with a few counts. CDR3 in amino acids: CASSQPGLPEAFF. The CDR3 DNA sequence: TGTGCCAGCAGCCAACCGGGACTCCCAGAAGCTTTCTTT. V gene TRBV7-9 combines with J gene TRBJ1-1; maybe TRBD1 (5 bases). The length of the CDR3 is 13 residues. Germline-derived CDR1 and CDR2 are SEHNR and FQNEAQ (reference sequence). V lost 5 bases and J lost 8, with 15 bases in between.

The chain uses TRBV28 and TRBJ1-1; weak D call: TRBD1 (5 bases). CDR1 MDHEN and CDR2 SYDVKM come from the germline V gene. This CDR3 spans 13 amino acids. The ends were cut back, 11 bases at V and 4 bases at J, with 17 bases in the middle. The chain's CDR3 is CALTRGSFTEAFF. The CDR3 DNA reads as TGTGCCCTCACCCGGGGGTCCTTCACTGAAGCTTTCTTT.

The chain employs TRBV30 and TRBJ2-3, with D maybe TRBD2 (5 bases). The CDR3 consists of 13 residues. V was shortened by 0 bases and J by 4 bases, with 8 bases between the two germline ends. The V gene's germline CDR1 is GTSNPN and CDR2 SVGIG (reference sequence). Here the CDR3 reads CAWSVPGSDTQYF. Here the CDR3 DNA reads TGTGCCTGGAGTGTTCCGGGGTCAGATACGCAGTATTTT.

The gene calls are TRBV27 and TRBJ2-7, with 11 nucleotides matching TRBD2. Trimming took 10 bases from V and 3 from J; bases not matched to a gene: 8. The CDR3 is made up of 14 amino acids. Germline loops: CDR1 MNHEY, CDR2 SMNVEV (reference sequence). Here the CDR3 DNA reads TGTGCCACCACCAGACTAGCGGGGTACTACGAGCAGTACTTC. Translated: CATTRLAGYYEQYF.

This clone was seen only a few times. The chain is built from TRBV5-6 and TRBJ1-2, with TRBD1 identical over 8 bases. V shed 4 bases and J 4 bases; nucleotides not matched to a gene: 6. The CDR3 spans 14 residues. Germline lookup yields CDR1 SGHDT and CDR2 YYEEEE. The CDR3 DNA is TGTGCCAGCAGCCACCAGGGGGCGATCTATGGCTACACCTTC. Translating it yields CASSHQGAIYGYTF.

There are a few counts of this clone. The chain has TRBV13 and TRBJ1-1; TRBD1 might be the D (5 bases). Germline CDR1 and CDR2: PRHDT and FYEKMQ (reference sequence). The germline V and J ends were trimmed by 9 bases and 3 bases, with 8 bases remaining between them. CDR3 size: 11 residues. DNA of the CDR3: TGTGCCAGTGGCAGGGACACTGAAGCTTTCTTT. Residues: CASGRDTEAFF.

The CDR3 here is CASNLAQFYNQPQHF. For the CDR3, the DNA is TGTGCCAGCAATCTCGCCCAATTCTACAATCAGCCCCAGCATTTT. This rearrangement joins TRBV28 to TRBJ1-5, with no clear D. CDR1 and CDR2 from the germline V gene are MDHEN and SYDVKM. Trimming removed 7 bases from V and 3 bases from J, with 16 bases in between. CDR3 length: 15 amino acids.

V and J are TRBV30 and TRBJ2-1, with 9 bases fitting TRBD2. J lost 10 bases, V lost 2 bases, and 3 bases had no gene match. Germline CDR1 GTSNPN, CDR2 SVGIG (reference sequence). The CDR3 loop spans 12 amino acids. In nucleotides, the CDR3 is TGTGCCTGGAGTTTCGGACTAGCGGAGCAGTTCTTC. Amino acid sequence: CAWSFGLAEQFF.

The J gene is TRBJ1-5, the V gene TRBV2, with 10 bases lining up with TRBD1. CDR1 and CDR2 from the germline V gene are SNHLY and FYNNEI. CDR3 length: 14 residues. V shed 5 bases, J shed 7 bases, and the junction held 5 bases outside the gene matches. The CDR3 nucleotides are TGTGCCAGCAGTCTGACAGGGGGCATGCAGCCCCAGCATTTT. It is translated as CASSLTGGMQPQHF.

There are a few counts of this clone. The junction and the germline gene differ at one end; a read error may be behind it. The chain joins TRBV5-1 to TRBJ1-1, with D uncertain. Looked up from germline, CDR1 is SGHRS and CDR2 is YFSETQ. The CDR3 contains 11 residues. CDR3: CASSIGTEAFF. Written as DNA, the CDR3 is TGTGCCAGCAGCATCGGTACTGAAGCTTTCTTT. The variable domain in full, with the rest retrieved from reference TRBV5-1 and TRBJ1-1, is KAGVTQTPRYLIKTRGQQVTLSCSPISGHRSVSWYQQTPGQGLQFLFEYFSETQRNKGNFPGRFSGRQFSNSRSEMNVSTLELGDSALYLCASSIGTEAFFGQGTRLTVV.

Here the CDR3 DNA reads TGTGCCAGCAGGGTCCTGGCGGTCACCGGGGAGCTGTTTTTT. Translating it yields CASRVLAVTGELFF. The genes are TRBV6-5 and TRBJ2-2, with D unresolved. The germline V gene has CDR1 MNHEY and CDR2 SVGAGI. The CDR3 is 14 amino acids. Trimming cost V 6 bases and J 4 bases, with 12 bases left between them.